This is a list of T cell receptor beta chains from one sample in a study of T-cell memory formation after mild COVID-19. TCRdb reprocessed the 5' RACE reads via MiXCR and lists one record per CDR3 protein. The sample lists approximately 46,000 distinct CDR3 sequences; 6% to 7% were seen once. Sequences were obtained from PBMCs or a T cell subset sorted from them (not recorded which). The receptors originated from an adult who had mild COVID-19 (a few samples of this study predate the infection). Cell type and time point are not known. Each CDR3 is given without its conserved first and last residue. Each record gives: CDR3 length, J gene, V gene, CDR3 protein.

length: 13; J: TRBJ1-1; V: TRBV5-1; CDR3: ASSNNQGRNTEAF
length: 12; J: TRBJ2-3; V: TRBV12-3/TRBV12-4; CDR3: ASSLSGSTDTQY
length: 13; J: TRBJ2-3; V: TRBV19; CDR3: ASTLAGGLSDTQY
length: 13; J: TRBJ1-2; V: TRBV10-3; CDR3: AISDQGIANYGYT
length: 13; J: TRBJ1-6; V: TRBV6-2/TRBV6-3; CDR3: ASSAAGEGNSPLH
length: 13; J: TRBJ2-2; V: TRBV7-3; CDR3: ASSLSRVLSGELF
length: 9; J: TRBJ2-7; V: TRBV20-1; CDR3: SARDQLDQY
length: 14; J: TRBJ1-1; V: TRBV11-3; CDR3: ASSRQGQGTNTEAF
length: 9; J: TRBJ1-1; V: TRBV30; CDR3: AWNRGTEAF
length: 10; J: TRBJ1-6; V: TRBV20-1; CDR3: SARTGNSPLH
length: 15; J: TRBJ1-1; V: TRBV12-3/TRBV12-4; CDR3: ASSGLRQSTGNTEAF
length: 8; J: TRBJ2-5; V: TRBV2; CDR3: ASSEETQY
length: 9; J: TRBJ1-2; V: TRBV7-2; CDR3: ASSFTHGYT
length: 10; J: TRBJ2-7; V: TRBV2; CDR3: ASVRDSYEQY
length: 13; J: TRBJ1-1; V: TRBV11-2; CDR3: ASSLNRGMNTEAF
length: 12; J: TRBJ1-1; V: TRBV12-3/TRBV12-4; CDR3: ASSLWGQDTEAF
length: 13; J: TRBJ1-1; V: TRBV9; CDR3: ASSVLDNLNTEAF
length: 13; J: TRBJ1-1; V: TRBV5-1; CDR3: ASSPGGRLGTEAF
length: 12; J: TRBJ1-4; V: TRBV5-1; CDR3: ASELSGGGEKLF
length: 13; J: TRBJ2-3; V: TRBV4-1; CDR3: ASSRSSASTDTQY
length: 11; J: TRBJ2-5; V: TRBV24-1; CDR3: ATSEPPGNTQY
length: 14; J: TRBJ1-1; V: TRBV11-1; CDR3: ASSSRGRLGNTEAF
length: 13; J: TRBJ2-7; V: TRBV6-2/TRBV6-3; CDR3: ASSSYSGKGSEQY
length: 14; J: TRBJ2-5; V: TRBV24-1; CDR3: ATSDLGQGAQETQY
length: 14; J: TRBJ2-5; V: TRBV24-1; CDR3: ATSDSGQGGQETQY
length: 18; J: TRBJ2-3; V: TRBV12-3/TRBV12-4; CDR3: ASSLPSSGGPETSTDTQY
length: 13; J: TRBJ2-2; V: TRBV7-7; CDR3: ASSLAQGVVGELF
length: 12; J: TRBJ1-2; V: TRBV3-1; CDR3: ASSQLPGVGGYT
length: 11; J: TRBJ1-2; V: TRBV5-1; CDR3: ASSLDPNYGYT
length: 12; J: TRBJ1-1; V: TRBV6-2/TRBV6-3; CDR3: ASSDPGWSTEAF
length: 13; J: TRBJ1-2; V: TRBV20-1; CDR3: SARPSSQGAAGYT
length: 13; J: TRBJ2-3; V: TRBV2; CDR3: ASSENGLYTDTQY
length: 13; J: TRBJ2-7; V: TRBV20-1; CDR3: SAPLLAENSYEQY
length: 12; J: TRBJ2-7; V: TRBV7-2; CDR3: ASSPRNVPNEQY
length: 14; J: TRBJ2-5; V: TRBV9; CDR3: ASSATSGGKKETQY
length: 14; J: TRBJ1-1; V: TRBV19; CDR3: ASSPPLGGIGTEAF
length: 16; J: TRBJ1-5; V: TRBV21-1; CDR3: ASSKGVSAGAINQPQH
length: 13; J: TRBJ1-5; V: TRBV27; CDR3: ASSPRSQWNQPQH
length: 11; J: TRBJ2-3; V: TRBV12-3/TRBV12-4; CDR3: ASSFPSGQTQY
length: 10; J: TRBJ1-3; V: TRBV29-1; CDR3: SVVGTGNTIY